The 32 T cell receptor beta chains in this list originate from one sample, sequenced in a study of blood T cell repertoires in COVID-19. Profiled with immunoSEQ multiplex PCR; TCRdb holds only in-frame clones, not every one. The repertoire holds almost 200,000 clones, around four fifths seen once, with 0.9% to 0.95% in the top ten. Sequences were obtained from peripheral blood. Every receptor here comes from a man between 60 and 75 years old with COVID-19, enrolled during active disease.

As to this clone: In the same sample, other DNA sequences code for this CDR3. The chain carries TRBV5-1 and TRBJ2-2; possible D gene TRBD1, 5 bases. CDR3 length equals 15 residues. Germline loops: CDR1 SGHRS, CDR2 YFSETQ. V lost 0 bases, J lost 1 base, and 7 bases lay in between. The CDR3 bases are TGCGCCAGCAGCTTGGGGCAGGGGAACACCGGGGAGCTGTTTTTT. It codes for CASSLGQGNTGELFF.

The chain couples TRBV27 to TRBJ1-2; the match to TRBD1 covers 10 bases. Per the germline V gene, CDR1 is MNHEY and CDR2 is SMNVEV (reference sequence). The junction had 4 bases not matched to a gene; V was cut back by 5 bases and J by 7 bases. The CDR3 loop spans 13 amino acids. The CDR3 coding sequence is TGTGCCAGCAGTAGGGACAGGGGACTTGGCTACACCTTC. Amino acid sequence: CASSRDRGLGYTF.

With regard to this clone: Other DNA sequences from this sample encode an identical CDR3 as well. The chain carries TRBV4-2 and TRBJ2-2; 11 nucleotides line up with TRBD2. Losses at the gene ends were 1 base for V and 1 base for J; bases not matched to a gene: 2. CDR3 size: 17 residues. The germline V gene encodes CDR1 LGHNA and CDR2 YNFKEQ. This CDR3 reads CASSQGLAGGNTGELFF. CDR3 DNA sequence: TGTGCCAGCAGCCAAGGGCTAGCGGGAGGGAACACCGGGGAGCTGTTTTTT.

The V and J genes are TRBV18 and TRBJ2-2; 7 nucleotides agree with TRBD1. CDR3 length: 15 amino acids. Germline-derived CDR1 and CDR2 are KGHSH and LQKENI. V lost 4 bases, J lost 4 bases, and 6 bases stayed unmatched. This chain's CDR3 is CASSRSTGPTGELFF. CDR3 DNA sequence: TGTGCCAGCTCACGCTCGACAGGGCCCACCGGGGAGCTGTTTTTT.

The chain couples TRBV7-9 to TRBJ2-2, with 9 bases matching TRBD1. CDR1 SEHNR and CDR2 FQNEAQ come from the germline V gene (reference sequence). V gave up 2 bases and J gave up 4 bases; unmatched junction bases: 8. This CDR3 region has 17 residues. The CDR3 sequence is CASSLWAGTGFTGELFF. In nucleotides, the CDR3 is TGTGCCAGCAGCTTATGGGCCGGGACAGGGTTCACCGGGGAGCTGTTTTTT.

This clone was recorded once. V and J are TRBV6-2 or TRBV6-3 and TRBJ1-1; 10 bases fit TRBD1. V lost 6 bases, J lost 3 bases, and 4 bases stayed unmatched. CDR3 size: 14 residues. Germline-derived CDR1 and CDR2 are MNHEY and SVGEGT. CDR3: CASSRQGAYTEAFF. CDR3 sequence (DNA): TGTGCCAGCAGCCGACAGGGGGCTTACACTGAAGCTTTCTTT.

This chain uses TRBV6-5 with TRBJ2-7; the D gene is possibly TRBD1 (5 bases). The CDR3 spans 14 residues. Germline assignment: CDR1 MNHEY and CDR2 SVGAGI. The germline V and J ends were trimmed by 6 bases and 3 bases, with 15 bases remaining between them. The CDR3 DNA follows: TGTGCCAGCAGCCTAACGGACACCTTCTACGAGCAGTACTTC. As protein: CASSLTDTFYEQYF.

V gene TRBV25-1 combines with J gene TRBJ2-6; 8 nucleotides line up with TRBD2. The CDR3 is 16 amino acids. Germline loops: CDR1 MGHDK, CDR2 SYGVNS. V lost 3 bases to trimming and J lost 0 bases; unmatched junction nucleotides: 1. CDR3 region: CASSDAGGSGANVLTF. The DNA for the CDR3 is TGTGCCAGCAGTGATGCGGGGGGCTCTGGGGCCAACGTCCTGACTTTC. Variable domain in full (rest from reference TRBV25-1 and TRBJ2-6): EADIYQTPRYLVIGTGKKITLECSQTMGHDKMYWYQQDPGMELHLIHYSYGVNSTEKGDLSSESTVSRIRTEHFPLTLESARPSHTSQYLCASSDAGGSGANVLTFGAGSRLTVL.

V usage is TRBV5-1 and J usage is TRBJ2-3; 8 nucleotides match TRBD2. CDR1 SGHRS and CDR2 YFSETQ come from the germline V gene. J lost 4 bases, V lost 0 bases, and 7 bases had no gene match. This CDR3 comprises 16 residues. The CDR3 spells CASSLAPSGSPDTQYF. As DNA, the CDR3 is TGCGCCAGCAGCTTGGCTCCCAGCGGGAGCCCAGATACGCAGTATTTT.

Written as DNA, the CDR3 is TGTGCCAGCAGCCAAACGAGCGGCACCATATATTTT. It yields the protein CASSQTSGTIYF. This chain links TRBV14 with TRBJ1-3; D is ambiguous. Trimming removed 2 bases at V and 9 bases at J, with 8 bases between. This CDR3 is 12 amino acids long. The germline V gene encodes CDR1 SGHDN and CDR2 FVKESK.

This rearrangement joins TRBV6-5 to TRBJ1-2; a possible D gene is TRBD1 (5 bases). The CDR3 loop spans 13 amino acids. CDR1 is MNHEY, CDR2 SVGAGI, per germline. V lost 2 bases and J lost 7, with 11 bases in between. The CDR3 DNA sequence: TGTGCCAGCAGTTACGCAGGGTTAGCTGGCTACACCTTC. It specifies CASSYAGLAGYTF.

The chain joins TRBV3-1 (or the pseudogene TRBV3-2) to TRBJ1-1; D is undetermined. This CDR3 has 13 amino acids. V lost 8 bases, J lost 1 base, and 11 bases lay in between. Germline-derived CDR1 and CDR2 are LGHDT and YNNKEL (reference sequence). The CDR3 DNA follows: TGTGCCAGCGCGGGCCTTGGGAACACTGAAGCTTTCTTT. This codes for CASAGLGNTEAFF.

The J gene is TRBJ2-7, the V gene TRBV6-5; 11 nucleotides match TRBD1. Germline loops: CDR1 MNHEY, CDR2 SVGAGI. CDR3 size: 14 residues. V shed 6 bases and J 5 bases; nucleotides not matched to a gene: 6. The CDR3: CASRQDRGRNEQYF. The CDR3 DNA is TGTGCCAGCAGACAGGACAGGGGGCGCAACGAGCAGTACTTC.

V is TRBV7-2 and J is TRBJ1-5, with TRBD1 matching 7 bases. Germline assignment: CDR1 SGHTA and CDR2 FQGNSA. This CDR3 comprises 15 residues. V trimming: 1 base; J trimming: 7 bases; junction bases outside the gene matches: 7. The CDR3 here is CASSLEGRGRQPQHF. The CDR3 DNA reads TGTGCCAGCAGCTTAGAAGGCAGGGGGAGGCAGCCCCAGCATTTT.

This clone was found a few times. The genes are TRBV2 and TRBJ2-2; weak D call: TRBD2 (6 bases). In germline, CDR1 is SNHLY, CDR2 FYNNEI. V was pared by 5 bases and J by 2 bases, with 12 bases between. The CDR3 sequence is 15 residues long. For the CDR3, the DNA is TGTGCCAGCAGTTTATGGGACTTAAACACCGGGGAGCTGTTTTTT. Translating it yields CASSLWDLNTGELFF.

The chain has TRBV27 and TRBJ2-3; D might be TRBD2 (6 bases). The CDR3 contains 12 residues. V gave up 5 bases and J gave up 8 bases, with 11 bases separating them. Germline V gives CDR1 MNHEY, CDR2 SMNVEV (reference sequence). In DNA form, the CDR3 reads TGTGCCAGCAGTCCAACAGCGGGTACGCAGTATTTT. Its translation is CASSPTAGTQYF.

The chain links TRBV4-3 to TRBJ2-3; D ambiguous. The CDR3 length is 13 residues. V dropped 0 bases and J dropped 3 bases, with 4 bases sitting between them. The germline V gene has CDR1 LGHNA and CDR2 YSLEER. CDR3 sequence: CASSQDRTDTQYF. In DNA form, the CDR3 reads TGCGCCAGCAGCCAAGATCGGACAGATACGCAGTATTTT.

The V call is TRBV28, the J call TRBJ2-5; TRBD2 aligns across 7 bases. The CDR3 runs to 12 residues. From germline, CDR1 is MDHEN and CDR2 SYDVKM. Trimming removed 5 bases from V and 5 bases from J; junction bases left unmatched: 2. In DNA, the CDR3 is TGTGCCAGCAGTCGGGGAGGGGAGACCCAGTACTTC. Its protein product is CASSRGGETQYF.

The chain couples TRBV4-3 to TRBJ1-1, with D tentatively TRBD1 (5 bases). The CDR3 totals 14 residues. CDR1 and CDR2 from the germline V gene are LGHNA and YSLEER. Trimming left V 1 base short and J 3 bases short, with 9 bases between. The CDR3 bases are TGCGCCAGCAGCCAAGTGATAGGGGACACTGAAGCTTTCTTT. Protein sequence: CASSQVIGDTEAFF.

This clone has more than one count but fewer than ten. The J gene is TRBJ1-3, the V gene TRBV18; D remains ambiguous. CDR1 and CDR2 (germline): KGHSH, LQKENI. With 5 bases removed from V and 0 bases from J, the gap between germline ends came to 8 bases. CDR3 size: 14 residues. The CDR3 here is CASSNAGSGNTIYF. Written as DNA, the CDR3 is TGTGCCAGCTCAAACGCGGGCTCTGGAAACACCATATATTTT.

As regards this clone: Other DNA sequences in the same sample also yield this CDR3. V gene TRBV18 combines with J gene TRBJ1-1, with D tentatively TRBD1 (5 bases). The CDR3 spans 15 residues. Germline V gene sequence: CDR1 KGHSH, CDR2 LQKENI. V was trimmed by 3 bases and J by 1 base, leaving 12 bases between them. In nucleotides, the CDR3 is TGTGCCAGCTCACCGGCATGGGGCAGGAACACTGAAGCTTTCTTT. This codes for CASSPAWGRNTEAFF.

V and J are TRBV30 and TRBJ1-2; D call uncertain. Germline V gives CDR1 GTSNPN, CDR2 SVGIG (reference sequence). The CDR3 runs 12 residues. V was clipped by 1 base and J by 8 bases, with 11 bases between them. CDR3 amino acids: CAWSGVVGGYTF. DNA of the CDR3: TGTGCCTGGAGTGGAGTCGTCGGGGGCTACACCTTC. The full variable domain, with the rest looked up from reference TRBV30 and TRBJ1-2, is SQTIHQWPATLVQPVGSPLSLECTVEGTSNPNLYWYRQAAGRGLQLLFYSVGIGQISSEVPQNLSASRPQDRQFILSSKKLLLSDSGFYLCAWSGVVGGYTFGSGTRLTVV.

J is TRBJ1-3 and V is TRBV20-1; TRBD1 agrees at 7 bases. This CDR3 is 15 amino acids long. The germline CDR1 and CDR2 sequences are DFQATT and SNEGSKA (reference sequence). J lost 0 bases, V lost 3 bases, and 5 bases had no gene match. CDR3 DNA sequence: TGCAGTGCTAGTCGGGCAGGGGGCTCTGGAAACACCATATATTTT. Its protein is CSASRAGGSGNTIYF.

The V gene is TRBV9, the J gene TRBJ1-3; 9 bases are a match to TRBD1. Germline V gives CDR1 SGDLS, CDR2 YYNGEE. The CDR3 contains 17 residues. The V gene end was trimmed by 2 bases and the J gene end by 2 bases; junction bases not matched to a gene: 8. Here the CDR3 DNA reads TGTGCCAGCAGCGTGTCACAGGGGGCATGGGCTGGAAACACCATATATTTT. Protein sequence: CASSVSQGAWAGNTIYF.

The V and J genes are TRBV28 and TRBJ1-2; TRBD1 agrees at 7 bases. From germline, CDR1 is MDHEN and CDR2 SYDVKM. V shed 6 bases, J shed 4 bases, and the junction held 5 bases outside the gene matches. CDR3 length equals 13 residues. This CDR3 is CASRNQGGYGYTF. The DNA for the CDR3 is TGTGCCAGCAGGAATCAGGGGGGCTATGGCTACACCTTC.

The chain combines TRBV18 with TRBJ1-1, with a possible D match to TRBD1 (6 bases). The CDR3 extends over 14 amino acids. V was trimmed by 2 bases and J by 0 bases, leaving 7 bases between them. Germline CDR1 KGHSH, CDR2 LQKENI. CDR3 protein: CASSPGQLNTEAFF. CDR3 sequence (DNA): TGTGCCAGCTCACCAGGACAGTTGAACACTGAAGCTTTCTTT.

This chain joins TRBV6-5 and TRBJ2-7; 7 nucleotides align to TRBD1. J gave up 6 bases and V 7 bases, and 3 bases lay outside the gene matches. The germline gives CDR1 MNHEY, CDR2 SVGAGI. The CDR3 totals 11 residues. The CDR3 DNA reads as TGTGCCAGCATGGGGGACAGCGAGCAGTACTTC. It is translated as CASMGDSEQYF.

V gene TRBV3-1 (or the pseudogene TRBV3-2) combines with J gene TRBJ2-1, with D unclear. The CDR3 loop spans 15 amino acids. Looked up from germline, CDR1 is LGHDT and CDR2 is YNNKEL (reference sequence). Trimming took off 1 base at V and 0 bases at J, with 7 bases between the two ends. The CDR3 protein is CASSQAGNSYNEQFF. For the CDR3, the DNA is TGTGCCAGCAGCCAAGCAGGAAACTCCTACAATGAGCAGTTCTTC.

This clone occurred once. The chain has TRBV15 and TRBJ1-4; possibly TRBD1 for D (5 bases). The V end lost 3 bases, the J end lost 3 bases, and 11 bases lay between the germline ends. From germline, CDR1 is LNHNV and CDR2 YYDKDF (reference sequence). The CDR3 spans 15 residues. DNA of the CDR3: TGTGCCACCAGCAGGGACACCCTGCCTAATGAAAAACTGTTTTTT. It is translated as CATSRDTLPNEKLFF.

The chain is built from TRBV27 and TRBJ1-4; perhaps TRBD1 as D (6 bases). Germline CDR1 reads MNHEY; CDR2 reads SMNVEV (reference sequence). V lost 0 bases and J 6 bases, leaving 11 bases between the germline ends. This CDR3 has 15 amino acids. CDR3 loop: CASSLSGRGHEKLFF. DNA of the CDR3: TGTGCCAGCAGTTTATCGGGCAGGGGTCATGAAAAACTGTTTTTT.

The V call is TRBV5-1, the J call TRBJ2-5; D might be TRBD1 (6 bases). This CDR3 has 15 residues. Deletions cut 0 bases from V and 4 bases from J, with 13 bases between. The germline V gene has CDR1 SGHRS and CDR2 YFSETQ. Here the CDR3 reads CASSLEQGLGETQYF. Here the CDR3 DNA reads TGCGCCAGCAGCTTGGAGCAGGGGCTGGGAGAGACCCAGTACTTC. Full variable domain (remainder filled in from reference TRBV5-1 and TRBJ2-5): KAGVTQTPRYLIKTRGQQVTLSCSPISGHRSVSWYQQTPGQGLQFLFEYFSETQRNKGNFPGRFSGRQFSNSRSEMNVSTLELGDSALYLCASSLEQGLGETQYFGPGTRLLVL.

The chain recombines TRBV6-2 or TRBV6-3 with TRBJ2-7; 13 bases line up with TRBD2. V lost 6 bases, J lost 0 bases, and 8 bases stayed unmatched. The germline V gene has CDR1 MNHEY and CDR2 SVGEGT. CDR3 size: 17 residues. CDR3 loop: CASSPYRTSGSSYEQYF. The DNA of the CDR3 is TGTGCCAGCAGCCCTTATCGGACTAGCGGGAGCTCCTACGAGCAGTACTTC.